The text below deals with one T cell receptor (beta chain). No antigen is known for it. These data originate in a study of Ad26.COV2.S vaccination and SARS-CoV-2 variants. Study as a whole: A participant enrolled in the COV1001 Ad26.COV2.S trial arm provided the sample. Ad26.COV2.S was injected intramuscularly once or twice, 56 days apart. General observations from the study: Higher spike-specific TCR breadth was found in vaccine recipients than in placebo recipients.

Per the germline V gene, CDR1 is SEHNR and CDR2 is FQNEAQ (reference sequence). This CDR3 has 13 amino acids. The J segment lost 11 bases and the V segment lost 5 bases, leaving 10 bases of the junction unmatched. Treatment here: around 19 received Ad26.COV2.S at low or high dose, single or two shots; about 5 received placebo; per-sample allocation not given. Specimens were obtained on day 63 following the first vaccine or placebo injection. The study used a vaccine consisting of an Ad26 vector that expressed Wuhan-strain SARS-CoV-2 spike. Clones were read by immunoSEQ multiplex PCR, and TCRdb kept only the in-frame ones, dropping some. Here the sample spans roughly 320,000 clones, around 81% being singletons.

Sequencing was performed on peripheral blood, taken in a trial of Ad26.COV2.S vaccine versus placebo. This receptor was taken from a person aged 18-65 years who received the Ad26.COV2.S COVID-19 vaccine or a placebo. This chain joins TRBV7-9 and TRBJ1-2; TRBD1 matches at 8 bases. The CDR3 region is CASSEMTGQGYTF. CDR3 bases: TGTGCCAGCAGCGAAATGACCGGACAGGGTTACACCTTC.